Shown below are 24 T cell receptor beta chains from a single sample sequenced in a study of graft-versus-host responses after intestinal transplantation. The assay was immunoSEQ multiplex PCR, and TCRdb's table has in-frame clones only and misses some. The table includes tens of thousands of clones, 82% detected once. Their antigen targets remain unknown. Here the sequenced sample was unstimulated CD4+ T cells sorted from spleen or lymph node cells, taken before intestinal transplant. The receptors were gathered from a human donor who received an intestinal transplant.

The rearrangement links TRBV5-1 to TRBJ2-3; no clear D gene. The CDR3 contains 13 residues. Deletions cut 5 bases from V and 1 base from J, with 8 bases between. Germline V lookup: CDR1 SGHRS, CDR2 YFSETQ. The CDR3 loop reads CASSVPGTDTQYF. The CDR3 DNA is TGCGCCAGCAGTGTTCCTGGCACAGATACGCAGTATTTT.

This chain links TRBV6-9 with TRBJ1-2; D is uncertain. V lost 2 bases, J lost 3 bases, and 10 bases lay in between. This CDR3 region has 14 residues. From germline, CDR1 is MNHGY and CDR2 SVAAGI. CDR3 sequence reads: CASSYPPDDYGYTF. The CDR3 nucleotides read TGTGCCAGCAGTTATCCCCCAGACGACTATGGCTACACCTTC.

V usage is TRBV4-2 and J usage is TRBJ2-5; 7 bases are shared with TRBD1. Germline V lookup: CDR1 LGHNA, CDR2 YNFKEQ. Trimming at V came to 4 bases and at J to 3 bases, leaving 11 bases not matched to a gene. This CDR3 is built from 16 residues. The CDR3 sequence: CASSRPGTDSKETQYF. CDR3 in DNA: TGTGCCAGCAGCCGACCCGGGACAGATAGTAAAGAGACCCAGTACTTC.

This chain links TRBV9 with TRBJ2-1, with TRBD1 matching 12 bases. The CDR3 length is 15 residues. The V and J ends lost 0 bases and 9 bases, in that order; junction bases with no gene match: 4. Germline V gene sequence: CDR1 SGDLS, CDR2 YYNGEE. The DNA for the CDR3 is TGTGCCAGCAGCGTAGAGGGACAGGGGGCTGGTGAGCAGTTCTTC. It yields the protein CASSVEGQGAGEQFF. Complete variable domain (other parts from reference TRBV9 and TRBJ2-1): DSGVTQTPKHLITATGQRVTLRCSPRSGDLSVYWYQQSLDQGLQFLIQYYNGEERAKGNILERFSAQQFPDLHSELNLSSLELGDSALYFCASSVEGQGAGEQFFGPGTRLTVL.

V gene TRBV11-2 combines with J gene TRBJ1-1; D uncertain. Trimming took 2 bases from V and 5 from J, leaving 12 bases between them. Germline assignment: CDR1 SGHAT and CDR2 FQNNGV. The CDR3 runs to 14 residues. DNA for the CDR3: TGTGCCAGCAGCTTACACTTGGGAGAGACTGAAGCTTTCTTT. Protein sequence: CASSLHLGETEAFF.

The genes are TRBV5-1 and TRBJ2-7, with 12 positions matching TRBD2. V shed 8 bases, J shed 7 bases, and the junction held 13 bases outside the gene matches. From germline, CDR1 is SGHRS and CDR2 YFSETQ. This CDR3 contains 15 residues. The CDR3 protein is CASKKLAGGPGEQYF. Written as DNA, the CDR3 is TGCGCCAGTAAGAAGCTAGCGGGAGGGCCGGGGGAGCAGTACTTC.

The genes are TRBV18 and TRBJ2-3, with TRBD2 matching 16 bases. The germline V gene has CDR1 KGHSH and CDR2 LQKENI. The CDR3 has 17 amino acids. The J segment lost 5 bases and the V segment lost 3 bases, leaving 5 bases of the junction unmatched. For the CDR3, the DNA is TGTGCCAGCTCACCGGGACTAGCGGGAGGGGAAGAAGATACGCAGTATTTT. Encoded protein: CASSPGLAGGEEDTQYF. Drawing the rest from reference TRBV18 and TRBJ2-3, the complete variable domain is NAGVMQNPRHLVRRRGQEARLRCSPMKGHSHVYWYRQLPEEGLKFMVYLQKENIIDESGMPKERFSAEFPKEGPSILRIQQVVRGDSAAYFCASSPGLAGGEEDTQYFGPGTRLTVL.

V gene TRBV6-5 combines with J gene TRBJ2-1; TRBD2 agrees at 7 bases. The CDR3 consists of 12 residues. Germline V gene data show CDR1 as MNHEY and CDR2 as SVGAGI. Trimming cost V 8 bases and J 5 bases; bases outside gene matches: 3. The CDR3: CASRAGNNEQFF. In DNA, the CDR3 is TGTGCCAGCCGAGCGGGGAACAATGAGCAGTTCTTC.

J is TRBJ1-1 and V is TRBV19; TRBD1 agrees at 7 bases. CDR1 and CDR2 from the germline V gene are LNHDA and SQIVND (reference sequence). V dropped 8 bases and J dropped 2; count of bases not matched to a gene: 8. The CDR3 length is 14 residues. CDR3 nucleotides: TGTGCCAGTTCCCTACAGGGGTATAACACTGAAGCTTTCTTT. Protein product: CASSLQGYNTEAFF.

The rearrangement uses TRBV7-9 and TRBJ2-3; 9 bases align to TRBD2. CDR3 size: 15 residues. CDR1 is SEHNR and CDR2 is FQNEAQ in the germline V gene (reference sequence). The ends lost 5 bases at V and 4 bases at J; junction bases unmatched: 7. The DNA of the CDR3 is TGTGCCAGCAGCCAAGCTAGCGGGAAAGCAGATACGCAGTATTTT. Translated, it gives CASSQASGKADTQYF.

The chain combines TRBV5-1 with TRBJ1-2; 7 bases line up with TRBD1. Germline values: CDR1 SGHRS, CDR2 YFSETQ. V gave up 5 bases and J gave up 4 bases; unmatched junction bases: 5. CDR3 length: 13 amino acids. The CDR3 region has the DNA TGCGCCAGCAGTGGGACAGTGGCCTATGGCTACACCTTC. Encoded protein: CASSGTVAYGYTF.

This chain connects TRBV9 to TRBJ2-7, with unresolved D. V shed 0 bases and J shed 5 bases, with 9 bases lying between them. The CDR3 sequence is 13 residues long. Per germline, CDR1 SGDLS and CDR2 YYNGEE. The DNA for the CDR3 is TGTGCCAGCAGCGTAGACTATAGGGACGAGCAGTACTTC. It codes for CASSVDYRDEQYF.

J is TRBJ1-6 and V is TRBV19; 8 positions match TRBD1. This CDR3 has 15 residues. The V gene end was trimmed by 5 bases and the J gene end by 9 bases; junction bases not matched to a gene: 9. Germline lookup yields CDR1 LNHDA and CDR2 SQIVND (reference sequence). DNA of the CDR3: TGTGCCAGTAGTCCTATCGACAGGGGAGGTTCACCCCTCCACTTT. This translates into CASSPIDRGGSPLHF.

This chain joins TRBV2 and TRBJ1-1, with 7 bases lining up with TRBD1. J was trimmed by 4 bases and V by 0 bases; bases with no gene match: 5. CDR3 size: 15 residues. Germline values: CDR1 SNHLY, CDR2 FYNNEI. The DNA of the CDR3 is TGTGCCAGCAGTGAAGCGAGGTCAGGGGGCACTGAAGCTTTCTTT. This gives the protein CASSEARSGGTEAFF.

The V gene is TRBV27, the J gene TRBJ2-3, with D possibly matching TRBD2 (6 bases). V was cut by 7 bases and J by 4 bases, with 15 bases left in between. Germline V lookup: CDR1 MNHEY, CDR2 SMNVEV (reference sequence). The CDR3 covers 14 residues. For the CDR3, the DNA is TGTGCCAGCACCCCCCCGGGAGCCCCAGATACGCAGTATTTT. This encodes CASTPPGAPDTQYF.

The chain joins TRBV6-1 to TRBJ2-3, with D unresolved. There are 11 residues in the CDR3. The V end lost 8 bases, the J end lost 6 bases, and 9 bases lay between the germline ends. Germline V CDR1 and CDR2: MNHNS, SASEGT. The CDR3: CASPFRDTQYF. CDR3 nucleotide sequence: TGTGCCAGCCCTTTTAGGGATACGCAGTATTTT.

The chain is built from TRBV5-1 and TRBJ2-7, with 8 bases matching TRBD2. The CDR3 has 14 amino acids. Germline CDR1 SGHRS, CDR2 YFSETQ. The junction had 1 base not matched to a gene; V was cut back by 0 bases and J by 2 bases. CDR3 DNA sequence: TGCGCCAGCAGCTTGGGACTAGCGACCTACGAGCAGTACTTC. Residues: CASSLGLATYEQYF.

The chain is built from TRBV6-6 and TRBJ2-1; D is possibly TRBD1 (5 bases). Between the trimmed V and J ends, which lost 2 bases and 4 bases, there was a span of 12 bases. Germline CDR1 is MNHNY and CDR2 is SVGAGI (reference sequence). The CDR3 is made up of 15 amino acids. The CDR3 nucleotides are TGTGCCAGCAGTTACCCGGCTAGGGGTTACAATGAGCAGTTCTTC. This codes for CASSYPARGYNEQFF.

This clone was seen a few times. This chain uses TRBV28 with TRBJ1-2, with D possibly matching TRBD1 (5 bases). CDR1 and CDR2 from the germline V gene are MDHEN and SYDVKM. The V gene lost 7 bases and the J gene lost 8 bases, with 14 bases spanning the gap. CDR3 size: 12 residues. The CDR3 coding sequence is TGTGCCAGCACCTCAATGCGGGACGGCTACACCTTC. Its protein product is CASTSMRDGYTF.

This clone was detected only a few times. This CDR3 is CASSLSDRGRGDTQYF. In nucleotides, the CDR3 is TGTGCCAGCAGCTTGTCGGACAGGGGGCGGGGAGATACGCAGTATTTT. The chain couples TRBV5-6 to TRBJ2-3; 11 bases line up with TRBD1. After removal of 1 base from V and 5 bases from J, the junction contained 6 bases not matched to a gene. Germline-derived CDR1 and CDR2 are SGHDT and YYEEEE. The CDR3 extends over 16 amino acids. Variable domain in full (rest from reference TRBV5-6 and TRBJ2-3): DAGVTQSPTHLIKTRGQQVTLRCSPKSGHDTVSWYQQALGQGPQFIFQYYEEEERQRGNFPDRFSGHQFPNYSSELNVNALLLGDSALYLCASSLSDRGRGDTQYFGPGTRLTVL.

J is TRBJ1-2 and V is TRBV21-1; TRBD1 reflects the table's D call only, with no check against the DNA. TRBV21-1 is classified as a pseudogene. The CDR3 runs 16 residues. CDR3 protein: CASSKEVQDINNGYTF. CDR3 bases: TGTGCCAGCAGCAAAGAGGTGCAGGATATTAACAATGGCTACACCTTC.

J is TRBJ1-4 and V is TRBV6-1; possible D gene TRBD1, 6 bases. The V and J ends lost 7 bases and 6 bases respectively, with 12 bases between them. The CDR3 has 13 amino acids. The V gene's germline CDR1 is MNHNS and CDR2 SASEGT. For the CDR3, the DNA is TGTGCCAGCACGACAGGCGTGGATGAAAAACTGTTTTTT. It specifies CASTTGVDEKLFF.

The table lists this clone with a few counts. V and J are TRBV2 and TRBJ2-7; D unclear. V lost 3 bases to trimming and J lost 0 bases, with 9 bases between them. The germline V gene encodes CDR1 SNHLY and CDR2 FYNNEI. The length of the CDR3 is 14 residues. The CDR3 coding sequence is TGTGCCAGCAGTGAGGAAGGGTTCTCCTACGAGCAGTACTTC. Protein: CASSEEGFSYEQYF.

The chain is built from TRBV6-1 and TRBJ2-3; D call uncertain. Trimming left V 5 bases short and J 2 bases short, with 14 bases between. The CDR3 length is 15 residues. Germline V CDR1 and CDR2: MNHNS, SASEGT. The CDR3, as DNA: TGTGCCAGCAGTCCCCGCGCTTGGTCCACAGATACGCAGTATTTT. Its translation: CASSPRAWSTDTQYF.